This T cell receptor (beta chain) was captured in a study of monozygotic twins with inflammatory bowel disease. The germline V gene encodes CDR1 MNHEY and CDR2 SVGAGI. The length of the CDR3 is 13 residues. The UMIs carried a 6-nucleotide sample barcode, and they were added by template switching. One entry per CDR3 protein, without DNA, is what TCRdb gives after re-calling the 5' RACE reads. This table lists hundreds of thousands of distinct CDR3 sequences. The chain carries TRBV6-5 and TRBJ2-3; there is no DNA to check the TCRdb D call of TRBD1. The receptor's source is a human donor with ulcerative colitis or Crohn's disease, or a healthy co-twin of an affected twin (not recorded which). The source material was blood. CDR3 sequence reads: CASRGRGTDTQYF.